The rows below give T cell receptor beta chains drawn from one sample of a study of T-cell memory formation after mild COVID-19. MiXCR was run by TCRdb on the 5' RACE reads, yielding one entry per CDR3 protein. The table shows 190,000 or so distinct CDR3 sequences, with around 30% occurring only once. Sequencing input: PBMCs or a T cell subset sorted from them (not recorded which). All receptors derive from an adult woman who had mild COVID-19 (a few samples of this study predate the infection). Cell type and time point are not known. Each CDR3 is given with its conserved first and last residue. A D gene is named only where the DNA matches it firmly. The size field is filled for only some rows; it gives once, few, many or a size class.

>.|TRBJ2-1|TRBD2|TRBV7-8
TGTGCCAGCAGTCGTCCTGGCGGGACTAGCAAGGATCATGAGCAGTTCTTC
CASSRPGGTSKDHEQFF
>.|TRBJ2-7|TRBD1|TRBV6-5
TGTGCCAGCAGTTACGACAGGGGCTACGAGCAGTACTTC
CASSYDRGYEQYF
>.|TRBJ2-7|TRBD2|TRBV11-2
TGTGCCAGCAGCCCCCCCATGGGACTAGACTCCTACGAGCAGTACTTC
CASSPPMGLDSYEQYF
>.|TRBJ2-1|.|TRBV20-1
TGCAGTGCTAGAGGGACACTCCTAGGGGATGAGCAGTTCTTC
CSARGTLLGDEQFF
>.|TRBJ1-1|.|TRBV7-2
TGTGCCAGCAGCTTAGGGAATCAGAACACTGAAGCTTTCTTT
CASSLGNQNTEAFF
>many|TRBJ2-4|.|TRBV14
TGTGCCAGCAGCCACAACGAGGACTATGGGGACATTCAGTACTTC
CASSHNEDYGDIQYF
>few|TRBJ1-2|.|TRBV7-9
TGTGCCAGCAGCCAATATTCGGGCGGCTACACCTTC
CASSQYSGGYTF
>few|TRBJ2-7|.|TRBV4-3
TGCGCCAGCAGCCAAGAGTACTCAGGGACCTACGAGCAGTACTTC
CASSQEYSGTYEQYF
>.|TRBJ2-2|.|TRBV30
TGTGCCTGGAGAGGCAGGCAGAACACCGGGGAGCTGTTTTTT
CAWRGRQNTGELFF
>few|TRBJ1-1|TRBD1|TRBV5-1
TGCGCCAGCAGCCCTCTACAGGGGTCGGACACTGAAGCTTTCTTT
CASSPLQGSDTEAFF
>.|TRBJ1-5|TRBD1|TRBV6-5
TGTGCCAGCAGAGGGACAGGGGGCAATCAGCCCCAGCATTTT
CASRGTGGNQPQHF
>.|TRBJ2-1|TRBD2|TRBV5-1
TGCGCCAGCAGACCGGGACTAGCGGTTTACAATGAGCAGTTCTTC
CASRPGLAVYNEQFF
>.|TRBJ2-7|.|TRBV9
TGTGCCAGCAGCCCTGGTGGGGGGATTGACGAGCAGTACTTC
CASSPGGGIDEQYF
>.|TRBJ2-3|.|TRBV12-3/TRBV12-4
TGTGCCAGCAGTTTACTACTAACTAGCACAGATACGCAGTATTTT
CASSLLLTSTDTQYF
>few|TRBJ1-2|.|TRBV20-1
TGCAGTGCTAGAGAGGACCAGGATGGGGGCTACACCTTC
CSAREDQDGGYTF
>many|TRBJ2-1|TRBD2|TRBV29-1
TGCAGCGTGTGGACTAGCGGCAATGAGCAGTTCTTC
CSVWTSGNEQFF
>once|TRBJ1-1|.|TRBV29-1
TGCAGCGTTGAAGTCTCAGGACAGAACACTGAAGCTTTCTTT
CSVEVSGQNTEAFF
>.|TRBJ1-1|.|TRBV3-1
TGTGCCAGCAGCCAAAAGTACGGGAACACTGAAGCTTTCTTT
CASSQKYGNTEAFF
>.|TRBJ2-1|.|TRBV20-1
TGCAGTGCTGATCGCCGGACGCAGTTCTTC
CSADRRTQFF
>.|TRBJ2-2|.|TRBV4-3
TGCGCCAGCAGCCAAGGGTCCCGGCCACCAGGCGGGGAGCTGTTTTTT
CASSQGSRPPGGELFF
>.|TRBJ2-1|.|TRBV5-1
TGCGCCAGCAGCCCCCTGGACAGCTTTCGCTCCTACAATGAGCAGTTCTTC
CASSPLDSFRSYNEQFF
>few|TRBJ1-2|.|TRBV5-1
TGCGCCAGCAGCTCGACAGGAAGACAGCAGGGCTACACCTTC
CASSSTGRQQGYTF
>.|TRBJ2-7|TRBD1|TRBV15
TGTGCCACCAGCAGTCGTGGACAGGGGGCGAGGTCCTACGAGCAGTACTTC
CATSSRGQGARSYEQYF
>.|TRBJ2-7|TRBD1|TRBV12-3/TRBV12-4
TGTGCCAGCAGTTTGTACAGGGGGCTCGACTCCTCCTACGAGCAGTACTTC
CASSLYRGLDSSYEQYF
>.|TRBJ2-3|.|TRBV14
TGTGCCAGCAGCCAGCAGGAACGCACAGATACGCAGTATTTT
CASSQQERTDTQYF
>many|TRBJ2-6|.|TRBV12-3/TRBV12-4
TGTGCCAGCAGTTTGGGGGGCTCTGGGGCCAACGTCCTGACTTTC
CASSLGGSGANVLTF
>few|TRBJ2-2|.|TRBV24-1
TGTGCCACCTCACAGACGACGGACACCGGGGAGCTGTTTTTT
CATSQTTDTGELFF
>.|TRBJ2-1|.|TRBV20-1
TGCAGTGCAAAACGTCCAGACTACAATGAGCAGTTCTTC
CSAKRPDYNEQFF
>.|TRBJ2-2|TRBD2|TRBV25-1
TGTGCCAGCTCGAGGCGGGGGGCCAAGAACACCGGGGAGCTGTTTTTT
CASSRRGAKNTGELFF
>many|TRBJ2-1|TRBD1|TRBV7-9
TGTGCCAGCAGCTTAGGACAGGGGGCCTACAATGAGCAGTTCTTC
CASSLGQGAYNEQFF
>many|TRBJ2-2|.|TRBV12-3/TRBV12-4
TGTGCCAGCAGTTTAGCGCGCACCGGGGAGCTGTTTTTT
CASSLARTGELFF
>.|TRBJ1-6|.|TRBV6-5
TGTGCCAGCAGGGCATCGGGGTCCTATAATTCACCCCTCCACTTT
CASRASGSYNSPLHF
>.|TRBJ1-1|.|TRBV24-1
TGTGCCACCAGTGATGGGTCCCGAGCTTTCTTT
CATSDGSRAFF
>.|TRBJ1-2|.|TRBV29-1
TGCAGCGTTAGGACACCTCGGAACTATGGCTACACCTTC
CSVRTPRNYGYTF
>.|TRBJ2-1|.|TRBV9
TGTGCCAGCAGCCCCCCTGATGGCGGCTACAATGAGCAGTTCTTC
CASSPPDGGYNEQFF
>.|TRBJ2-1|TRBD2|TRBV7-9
TGTGCCAGCAGCCCATGGACTAGCGGTGGGAATGAGCAGTTCTTC
CASSPWTSGGNEQFF
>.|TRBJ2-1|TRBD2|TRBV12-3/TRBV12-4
TGTGCCAGCAGAAGACTAGCGGGAGGGCGTGATGAGCAGTTCTTC
CASRRLAGGRDEQFF
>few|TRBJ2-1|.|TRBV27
TGTGCCAGCAGTTTGGGACAATTAGGTGAGCAGTTCTTC
CASSLGQLGEQFF
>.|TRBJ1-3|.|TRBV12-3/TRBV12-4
TGTGCCAGCAGTTTTGACGCCATATATTTT
CASSFDAIYF
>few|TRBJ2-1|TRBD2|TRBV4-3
TGCGCCAGCAGCCAAGTGGGGCCCGGGACTAGCGGCAATGAGCAGTTCTTC
CASSQVGPGTSGNEQFF
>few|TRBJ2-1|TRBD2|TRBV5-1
TGCGCCAGCAGCTTGAAGGATTTTTTCGGCAGGGAGGGGAATGAGCAGTTCTTC
CASSLKDFFGREGNEQFF
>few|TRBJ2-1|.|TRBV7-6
TGTGCCAGCAGCTTAGCTGGGGCGCTTGTCAATGAGCAGTTCTTC
CASSLAGALVNEQFF
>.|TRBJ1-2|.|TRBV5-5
TGTGCCAGCAGCCCCCCGAGGGGCCAGGGCGGCGGCTACACCTTC
CASSPPRGQGGGYTF
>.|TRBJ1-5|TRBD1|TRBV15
TGTGCCACCAGCAGTGGGACAGGGGTAAATCAGCCCCAGCATTTT
CATSSGTGVNQPQHF
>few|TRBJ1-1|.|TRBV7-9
TGTGCCAGCAGCTTCAGGGGACCCTCACGATACACTGAAGCTTTCTTT
CASSFRGPSRYTEAFF
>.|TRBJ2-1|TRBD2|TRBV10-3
TGTGCCATCAGTAGCGGGAGTTTCTCCTACAATGAGCAGTTCTTC
CAISSGSFSYNEQFF